This TCR beta chain originates from a study of blood T cell repertoires in COVID-19. Whole-study context: Collection of acute and convalescent COVID-19 samples took place in the United States, Italy and Spain. From T cells, B-cell-depleted T cells, or PBMCs came the material, which was cDNA or gDNA.

Germline V gene lookup returns CDR1 SGHNT and CDR2 YYREEE (reference sequence). With 0 bases removed from V and 2 bases from J, the gap between germline ends came to 12 bases. CDR3 length: 15 residues. Original processing methods: Nucleated cell counts were estimated from reference gene primer amplification. Profiling relied on immunoSEQ multiplex PCR, and the TCRdb table lists in-frame clones only, not all of them. The D gene and trimming were derived from the DNA, and the V and J assignments and clone size from that table. Of roughly 150,000 clones listed, 84% are singletons. Seattle cases were enrolled at active infection and followed longitudinally.

The specimen was peripheral blood. This sequence originates from a woman of 80 years or more with COVID-19, enrolled during active disease. The chain recombines TRBV5-4 with TRBJ2-7; no clear D gene. CDR3 nucleotides: TGTGCCAGCAGCTTGGCTTTCGGCACAGCCTACGAGCAGTACTTC. Protein: CASSLAFGTAYEQYF.